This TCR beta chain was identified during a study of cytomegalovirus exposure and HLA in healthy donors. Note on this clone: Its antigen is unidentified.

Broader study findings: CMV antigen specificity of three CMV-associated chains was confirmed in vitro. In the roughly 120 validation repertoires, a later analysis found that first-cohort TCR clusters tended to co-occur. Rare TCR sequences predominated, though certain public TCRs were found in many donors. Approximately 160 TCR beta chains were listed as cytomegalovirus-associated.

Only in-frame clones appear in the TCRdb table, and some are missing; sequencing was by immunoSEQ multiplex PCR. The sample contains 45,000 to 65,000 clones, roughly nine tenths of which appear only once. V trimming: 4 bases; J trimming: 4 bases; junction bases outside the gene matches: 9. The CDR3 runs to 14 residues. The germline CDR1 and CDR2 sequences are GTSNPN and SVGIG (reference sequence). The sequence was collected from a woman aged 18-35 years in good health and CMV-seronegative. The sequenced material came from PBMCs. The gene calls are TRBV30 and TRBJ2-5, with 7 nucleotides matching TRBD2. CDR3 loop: CAWNLLGGGETQYF. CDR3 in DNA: TGTGCCTGGAACCTATTGGGGGGGGGAGAGACCCAGTACTTC. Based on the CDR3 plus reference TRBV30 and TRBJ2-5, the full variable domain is SQTIHQWPATLVQPVGSPLSLECTVEGTSNPNLYWYRQAAGRGLQLLFYSVGIGQISSEVPQNLSASRPQDRQFILSSKKLLLSDSGFYLCAWNLLGGGETQYFGPGTRLLVL.